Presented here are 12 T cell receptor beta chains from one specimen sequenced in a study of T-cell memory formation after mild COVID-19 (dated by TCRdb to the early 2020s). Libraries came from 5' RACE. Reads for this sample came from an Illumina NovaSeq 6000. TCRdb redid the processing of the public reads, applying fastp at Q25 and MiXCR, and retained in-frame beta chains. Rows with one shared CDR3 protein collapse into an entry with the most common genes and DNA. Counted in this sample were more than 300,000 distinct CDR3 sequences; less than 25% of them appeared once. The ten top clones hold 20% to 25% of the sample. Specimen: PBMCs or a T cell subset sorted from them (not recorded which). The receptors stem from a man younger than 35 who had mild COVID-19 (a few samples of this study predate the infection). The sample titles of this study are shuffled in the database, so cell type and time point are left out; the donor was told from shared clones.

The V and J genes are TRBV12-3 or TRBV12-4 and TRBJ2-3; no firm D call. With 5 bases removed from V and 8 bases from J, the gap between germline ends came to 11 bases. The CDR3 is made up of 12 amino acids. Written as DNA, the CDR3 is TGTGCCAGCAGTCCCTTCCCTGGTACGCAGTATTTT. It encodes CASSPFPGTQYF.

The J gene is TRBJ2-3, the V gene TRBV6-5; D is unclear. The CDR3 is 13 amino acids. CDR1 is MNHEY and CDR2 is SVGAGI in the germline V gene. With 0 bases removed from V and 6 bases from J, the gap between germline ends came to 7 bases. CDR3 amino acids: CASSYSLADTQYF. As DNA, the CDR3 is TGTGCCAGCAGTTACTCGCTGGCGGATACGCAGTATTTT.

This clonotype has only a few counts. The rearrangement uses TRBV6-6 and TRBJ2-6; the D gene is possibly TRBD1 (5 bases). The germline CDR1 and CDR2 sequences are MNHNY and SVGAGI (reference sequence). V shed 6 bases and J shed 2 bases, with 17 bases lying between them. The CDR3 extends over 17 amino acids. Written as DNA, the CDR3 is TGTGCCAGCAGGGAAACCACATGGGGCCCTGGGGCCAACGTCCTGACTTTC. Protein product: CASRETTWGPGANVLTF.

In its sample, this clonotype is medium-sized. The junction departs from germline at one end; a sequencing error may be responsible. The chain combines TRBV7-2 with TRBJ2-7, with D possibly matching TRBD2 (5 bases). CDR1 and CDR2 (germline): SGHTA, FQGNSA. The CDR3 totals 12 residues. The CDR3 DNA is TGTGCCAGCAGCCCCCGTACGGGGTCTGTTGACTTC. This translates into CASSPRTGSVDF.

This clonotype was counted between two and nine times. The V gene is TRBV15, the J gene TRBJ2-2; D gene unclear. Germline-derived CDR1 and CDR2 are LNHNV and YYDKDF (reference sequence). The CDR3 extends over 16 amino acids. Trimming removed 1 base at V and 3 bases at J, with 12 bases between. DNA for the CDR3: TGTGCCACCAGCAGAGGTAGCTCTGCGGACACCGGGGAGCTGTTTTTT. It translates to CATSRGSSADTGELFF.

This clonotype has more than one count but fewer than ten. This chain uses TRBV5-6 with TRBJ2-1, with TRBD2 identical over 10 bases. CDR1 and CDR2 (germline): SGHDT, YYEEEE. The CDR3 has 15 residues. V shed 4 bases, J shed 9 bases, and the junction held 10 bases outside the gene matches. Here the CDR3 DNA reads TGTGCCAGCAGCCGGGCCAGCGGGGGGGCTAGTGAGCAGTTCTTC. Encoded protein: CASSRASGGASEQFF.

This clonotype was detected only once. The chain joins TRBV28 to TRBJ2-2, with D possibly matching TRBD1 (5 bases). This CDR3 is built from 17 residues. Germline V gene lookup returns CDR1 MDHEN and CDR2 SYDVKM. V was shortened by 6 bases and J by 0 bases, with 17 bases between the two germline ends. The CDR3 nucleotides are TGTGCCAGCAGAAACATTAGGGGTTCCTCGAACACCGGGGAGCTGTTTTTT. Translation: CASRNIRGSSNTGELFF. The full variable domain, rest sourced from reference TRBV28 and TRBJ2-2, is DVKVTQSSRYLVKRTGEKVFLECVQDMDHENMFWYRQDPGLGLRLIYFSYDVKMKEKGDIPEGYSVSREKKERFSLILESASTNQTSMYLCASRNIRGSSNTGELFFGEGSRLTVL.

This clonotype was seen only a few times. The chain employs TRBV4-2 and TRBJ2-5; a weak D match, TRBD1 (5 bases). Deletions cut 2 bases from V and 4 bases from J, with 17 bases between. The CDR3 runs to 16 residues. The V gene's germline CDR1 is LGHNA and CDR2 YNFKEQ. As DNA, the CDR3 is TGTGCCAGCAGCCAACAGCCAGGGAATCACTTAGAGACCCAGTACTTC. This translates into CASSQQPGNHLETQYF.

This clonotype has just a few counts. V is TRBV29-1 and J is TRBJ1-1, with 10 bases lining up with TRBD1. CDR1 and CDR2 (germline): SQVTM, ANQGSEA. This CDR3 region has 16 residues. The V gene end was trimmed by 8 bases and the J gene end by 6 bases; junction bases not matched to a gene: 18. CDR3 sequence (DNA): TGCAGCTTCTCAGGGAGAGGGGACAGGGGCCTGGCTGAAGCTTTCTTT. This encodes CSFSGRGDRGLAEAFF.

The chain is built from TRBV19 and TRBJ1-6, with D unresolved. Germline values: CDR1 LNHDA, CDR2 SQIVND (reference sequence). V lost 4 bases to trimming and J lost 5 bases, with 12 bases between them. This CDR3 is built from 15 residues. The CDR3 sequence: CASSTGRIDNSPLHF. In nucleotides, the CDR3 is TGTGCCAGTAGTACGGGTAGGATTGATAATTCACCCCTCCACTTT.

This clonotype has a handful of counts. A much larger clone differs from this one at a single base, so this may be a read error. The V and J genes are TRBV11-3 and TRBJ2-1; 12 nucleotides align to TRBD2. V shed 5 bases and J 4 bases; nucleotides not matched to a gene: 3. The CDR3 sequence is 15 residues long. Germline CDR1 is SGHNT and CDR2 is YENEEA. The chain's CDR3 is CASSTTSGGYNEQFF. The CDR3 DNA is TGTGCCAGCAGCACGACTAGCGGGGGATACAATGAGCAGTTCTTC.

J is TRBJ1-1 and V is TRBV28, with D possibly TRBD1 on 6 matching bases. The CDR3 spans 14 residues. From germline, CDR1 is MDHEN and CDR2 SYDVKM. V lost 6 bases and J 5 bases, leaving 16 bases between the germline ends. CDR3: CASSPARGRTEAFF. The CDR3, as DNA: TGTGCCAGCAGCCCCGCGAGGGGGAGGACTGAAGCTTTCTTT.